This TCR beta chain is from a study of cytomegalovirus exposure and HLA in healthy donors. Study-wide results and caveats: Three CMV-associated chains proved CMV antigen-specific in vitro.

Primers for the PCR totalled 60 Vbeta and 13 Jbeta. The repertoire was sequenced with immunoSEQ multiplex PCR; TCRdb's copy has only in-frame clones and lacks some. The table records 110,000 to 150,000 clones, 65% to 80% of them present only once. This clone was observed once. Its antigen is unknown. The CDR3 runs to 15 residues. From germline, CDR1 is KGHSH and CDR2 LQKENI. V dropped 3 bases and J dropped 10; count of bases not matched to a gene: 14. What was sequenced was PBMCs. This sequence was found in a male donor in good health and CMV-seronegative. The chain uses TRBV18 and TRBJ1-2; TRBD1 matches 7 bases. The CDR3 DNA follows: TGTGCCAGCTCACCCGGTTTGACAGGGAAATCCGCCTACACCTTC. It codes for CASSPGLTGKSAYTF.